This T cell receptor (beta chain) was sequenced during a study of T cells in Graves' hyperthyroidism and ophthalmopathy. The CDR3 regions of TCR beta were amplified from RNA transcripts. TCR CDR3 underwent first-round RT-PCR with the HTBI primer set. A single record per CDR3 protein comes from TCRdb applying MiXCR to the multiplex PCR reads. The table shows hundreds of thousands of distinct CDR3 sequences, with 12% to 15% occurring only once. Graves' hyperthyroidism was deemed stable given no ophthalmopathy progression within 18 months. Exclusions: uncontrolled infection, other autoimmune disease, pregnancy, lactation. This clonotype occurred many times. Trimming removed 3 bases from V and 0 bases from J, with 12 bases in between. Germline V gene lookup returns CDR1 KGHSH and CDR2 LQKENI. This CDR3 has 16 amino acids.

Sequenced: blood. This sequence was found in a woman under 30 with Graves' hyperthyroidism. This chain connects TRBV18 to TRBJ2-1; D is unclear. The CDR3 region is CASSPPGLSSYNEQFF. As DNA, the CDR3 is TGTGCCAGCTCACCGCCGGGTCTCTCCTCCTACAATGAGCAGTTCTTC.